What follows describes a single T cell receptor beta chain. It may be a read error: a sequence one base away is much more abundant. The repertoire was sequenced with immunoSEQ multiplex PCR; TCRdb's copy has only in-frame clones and lacks some. The repertoire holds a few hundred thousand clones, with roughly 80% as singletons. This sample was included in a study of blood T cell repertoires in COVID-19. Germline V lookup: CDR1 LGHNA, CDR2 YNFKEQ. The CDR3 runs to 15 residues. V lost 2 bases to trimming and J lost 0 bases, with 11 bases between them. The clonotype originates from a woman older than 75 with acute or convalescent COVID-19. Source material: peripheral blood. The chain is built from TRBV4-2 and TRBJ2-7; no clear D. The CDR3 bases are TGTGCCAGCAGCCAAATCCAGAACAGCTCCTACGAGCAGTACTTC. Protein sequence: CASSQIQNSSYEQYF.